This T cell receptor (beta chain) was captured in a study of identifying expanded T cells in peripheral blood. The CDR3 contains 16 residues. Germline-derived CDR1 and CDR2 are SGHTA and FQGNSA. V lost 2 bases and J lost 2, with 13 bases in between. The protocol was immunoSEQ multiplex PCR, while the TCRdb copy is restricted to in-frame clones and leaves out a portion. The profile shows under 120,000 clones, approximately 90% of them singletons. This TCR was sampled from a person aged 18-69 years in good health. The rearrangement joins TRBV7-2 to TRBJ1-3; D is unresolved. Sequencing was carried out using blood. CDR3 sequence: CASSLRLTAPGNTIYF. CDR3 nucleotide sequence: TGTGCCAGCAGCTTAAGACTGACCGCCCCTGGAAACACCATATATTTT.